The 13 T cell receptor beta chains in this list originate from one sample, sequenced in a study of T cells expressing NK-cell markers. From its re-call of the 5' RACE reads, TCRdb lists each CDR3 protein once, without DNA. This repertoire comprises about 440,000 distinct CDR3 sequences; its ten largest clones make up 7.3%. The specimen was blood T cells: a sorted CD56 or NKG2C T cell subset, CD4+ or CD8+ T cells, or bulk PBMC T cells (not recorded which). The receptors stem from a woman aged 18 to 75 in good health.

V is TRBV15 and J is TRBJ1-1. The CDR3 sequence is 14 residues long. Germline V lookup: CDR1 LNHNV, CDR2 YYDKDF (reference sequence). This CDR3 reads CATTPAVRDTEAFF.

The chain has TRBV6-1 and TRBJ2-5; TCRdb indicates TRBD1, and absent DNA this call remains unverified. The CDR3 extends over 14 amino acids. Germline V lookup: CDR1 MNHNS, CDR2 SASEGT. The CDR3 region is CASTRGGGGETQYF.

Here the CDR3 reads CASSQGLTAYEQYF. The V call is TRBV3-1, the J call TRBJ2-7. CDR1 LGHDT and CDR2 YNNKEL come from the germline V gene (reference sequence). The CDR3 runs to 14 residues.

The chain links TRBV5-1 to TRBJ2-3; TCRdb designates TRBD2, a call that cannot be tested without DNA. From germline, CDR1 is SGHRS and CDR2 YFSETQ. This CDR3 contains 17 residues. The CDR3 loop is CASSLGLAASPTDTQYF.

This chain joins TRBV7-8 and TRBJ2-3; TCRdb returns TRBD1, unconfirmable since there is no DNA. The CDR3 is 16 amino acids. CDR1 is SGHVS, CDR2 FQNEAQ, per germline. This CDR3 reads CASSLAAQGAADTQYF.

V and J are TRBV4-3 and TRBJ2-3; TCRdb outputs TRBD1, but without DNA this stays unchecked. This CDR3 is built from 16 residues. Germline CDR1 LGHNA, CDR2 YSLEER. The CDR3 sequence is CASSRSWQGGTDTQYF.

The gene calls are TRBV11-2 and TRBJ2-4; TCRdb gives TRBD2 as the D gene, but with no DNA this cannot be confirmed. The CDR3 spans 14 residues. The germline V gene has CDR1 SGHAT and CDR2 FQNNGV. This CDR3 reads CASSLDHGTRLQYF.

CDR3 protein: CASTRDRAGGELFF. The rearrangement links TRBV6-1 to TRBJ2-2; the D call from TCRdb, TRBD1, cannot be confirmed without DNA. The germline gives CDR1 MNHNS, CDR2 SASEGT. CDR3 size: 14 residues.

The CDR3 sequence: CSAPGATGRSHQPQHF. The V and J genes are TRBV20-1 and TRBJ1-5; lacking DNA, the TRBD1 call made by TCRdb goes unchecked. The CDR3 extends over 16 amino acids. CDR1 is DFQATT and CDR2 is SNEGSKA in the germline V gene (reference sequence).

This sequence joins TRBV6-5 and TRBJ1-2; the TCRdb call, TRBD1, lacks DNA for checking. CDR1 and CDR2 from the germline V gene are MNHEY and SVGAGI. The CDR3 is 16 residues long. The CDR3 sequence: CASSYSAGSLTYGYTF.

The chain couples TRBV20-1 to TRBJ2-1. This CDR3 comprises 13 residues. The germline V gene has CDR1 DFQATT and CDR2 SNEGSKA (reference sequence). The CDR3 loop is CSADPSGYNEQFF.

The chain joins TRBV7-3 to TRBJ2-3; with no DNA, the TCRdb D assignment of TRBD1 cannot be verified. CDR1 and CDR2 (germline): SGHTA, FQGTGA. This CDR3 is built from 14 residues. CDR3 loop: CASSRQGVPDTQYF.

V is TRBV29-1 and J is TRBJ2-3; TCRdb reports TRBD2, a call that lacks DNA to check it against. The CDR3 runs to 12 residues. Germline lookup yields CDR1 SQVTM and CDR2 ANQGSEA. CDR3 loop: CSVEPAADTQYF.